The present entry profiles one T cell receptor (beta chain) with its context. Its antigen is not yet known. No base-level quality is on record; no much larger clone is a single base apart. This entry belongs to a study of cytomegalovirus exposure and HLA in healthy donors (dated by TCRdb to about 2017). For the wider study: An earlier analysis of roughly 610 of the donors reported about 300 Gb of sequence data and some 110 million unique TCR beta sequences obtained from about 170 million T cells. In an earlier analysis of several hundred of the donors, high-throughput TCR beta sequencing was used to judge whether each TCR beta V gene segment behaved as functional or pseudogenic. All discovery cohort repertoires had been generated using a single sequencing platform. Class I and class II HLA loci were covered by the typing at four-digit resolution. Donor age, sex, ethnicity and CMV serostatus were compiled alongside the repertoire data. A later analysis re-analyzed previously published TCR beta repertoires from hundreds of donors and added high-resolution HLA genotyping to study TCR occurrence patterns. In addition to the first cohort of around 670 subjects, a separate validation cohort of 120 different subjects was used. Genome-wide SNP genotypes for about 65% of the roughly 700 donors were used in a later genetic analysis, which treated that subset as a discovery cohort. Five DR-DQ haplotypes were treated as single units for association and clustering because of strong linkage in the cohort. In the later analysis, no new phenotypic data were used to find candidate immune exposures; instead, reliance was placed on TCR beta sequences and their occurrence across donors. To predict cytomegalovirus infection status, the study brought together high-throughput TCR immunosequencing, statistical association of individual TCRs with disease status, and machine learning. An early release covering 500 to 750 HLA-typed donors comprised approximately 290 gigabases of sequencing data and approximately 85 million unique TCR sequences. Using immunosequencing, the study profiled T cell repertoires from around 670 subjects and related those repertoires to cytomegalovirus serostatus. The study aimed to test whether cataloging public T cell receptors could reveal signatures of past pathogen exposure. Of the 300 to 500 genotyped donors, approximately 80% were placed in the genetic ancestry cluster associated with self-reported Caucasian donors. The number of typed donors differed by locus: roughly 629-640 for A, B, C, DRB1 and DQB1; 522 for DQA1; fewer than 610 for DPA1; and roughly 470 for DPB1. Among 398 genotyped donors of the cohort, an average of approximately 250,000 unique TCR beta nucleotide sequences were sequenced per donor, roughly 20% of them non-productive.

The cohort consisted of 666 healthy bone marrow donors. Cohort members were all nominally healthy when sampled, although unrecorded immune exposures were likely present. CMV serostatus was recorded as positive for 250 to 300 and negative for 352 of the 666 cohort members, whereas no CMV serostatus was recorded for the donor in question. Each donor provided a peripheral blood sample, and peripheral blood mononuclear cells were used for TCR beta sequencing. Genomic DNA extraction from the blood cell samples was performed with the Qiagen DNeasy Blood Extraction Kit. On the study overall, not on this receptor specifically: Most TCR sequences were seen in very few donors, while some public TCRs were found in many individuals. HLA typing was unavailable for some donors at each locus, so association tests used only the typed subset. Compared with equally common non-associated chains, HLA-associated TCR beta chains in a later analysis were more clonally expanded and had lower generation probabilities. Most CMV-associated TCR beta chains appeared to be HLA-restricted in a later analysis, and the HLA associations seemed to be driven largely by CMV exposure. The presence/absence analyses assumed that sequencing depth was roughly uniform across donors, and that assumption may not be true. The classifier was reported to diagnose cytomegalovirus status with high specificity and sensitivity in both the original cohort and the validation cohort. In a later analysis, TCR association rates were found to vary across HLA loci, with the most associated TCRs seen for DRB1 alleles and the fewest for HLA-C alleles. Assigning TCR associations to individual alleles was difficult when HLA alleles, especially DR and DQ, strongly co-occurred. Linkage disequilibrium might explain the correlated functional status among segregating V segments, but an unknown experimental factor could not be excluded. Because counts were too low, 15 or so rarely observed V segments, including chromosome 9 orphons, were excluded from the earlier analysis of 587 of the donors. At a false discovery rate of 0.05, a later analysis linked 16,951 TCR beta sequences to specific HLA alleles. The study listed 150 to 200 TCR beta chains as associated with cytomegalovirus. The only immune exposure information available for the cohort was CMV serostatus. This cohort had only TCR beta chains sequenced, and the lack of alpha or paired-chain data limited which features could be detected. A later genetic analysis reported fewer N-insertions in productive TCRs among donors in an Asian-associated ancestry cluster than the roughly 720-donor mean. A few of the identified cytomegalovirus-associated TCR beta chains were confirmed in vitro to be specific for cytomegalovirus antigens. Because the 87-base-pair reads could not distinguish some IMGT-functional V segments, including TRBV6-2 and TRBV6-3, those segments were excluded. A further reported finding was that TCR beta sequences accurately predicted the HLA-A and HLA-B alleles for most subjects in the first cohort. An earlier analysis of approximately 590 of the donors showed that most TCR beta V segments appeared in productive rearrangements either about 87% or about 30% of the time, which broadly matched IMGT annotations. V-gene and J-gene trimming of TCR beta chains was associated with a missense DCLRE1C variant in a later genetic analysis, and the association was replicated in an independent cohort. A cluster of highly shared sequence variants was judged likely to represent a technical artifact of the sequencing pipeline. The authors suggested that the approach could potentially be extended to other disease states and immunological phenotypes. Several of the top co-occurrence clusters appeared to be linked to parvovirus B19, influenza, CMV and Epstein-Barr virus, according to a later analysis.

The library was prepared using the immunoSEQ multiplex PCR assay. The multiplex PCR relied on a mix of 60 forward primers for TCR Vbeta segments and 13 reverse primers for TCR Jbeta segments. The CDR3 region of rearranged TCR beta genes was amplified from genomic DNA by a multiplex PCR assay. On the Illumina HiSeq System, the amplified TCR beta libraries were sequenced as 87-base-pair reads. From the authors' description of their analysis: Across the roughly 670 repertoires, a later analysis counted 60 million to 90 million unique TCR beta chains, around 10 million of which were shared by at least two donors. Raw reads were error-corrected and collapsed into unique sequences with a nearest-neighbor algorithm that merged closely related sequences to remove PCR and sequencing errors. V, D and J gene segments were assigned by aligning CDR3 sequences to IMGT reference sequences. Each retained sequence needed at least a six-nucleotide match to both a V gene segment and a J gene segment. A rearrangement was called productive if the CDR3 had no stop codons and remained in frame with V and J, and every other rearrangement was called non-productive. Following IMGT convention, CDR3 was defined as the stretch from the second conserved V-encoded cysteine up to the conserved J-encoded phenylalanine. In an earlier analysis of just under 600 of the donors, sequences lacking an unambiguous match to a single V gene segment were excluded. An earlier analysis of approximately 590 of the donors classified V segments as functional when productive rearrangements were above 56.7% and as segregating when the standard deviation between donors was above 5%. To diagnose cytomegalovirus status from the catalog of TCR beta chain sequences, a statistical classification framework was built. V and J gene assignment, in a later analysis, came from comparing TCR nucleotide sequences with IMGT/GENE-DB human TR gene sequences. Using the TCRdist pipeline, a later analysis assigned CDR3 sequences along with most-parsimonious VDJ recombination scenarios. In a later analysis, every TCR beta chain was defined by the combination of its CDR3 amino acid sequence and its V-gene family, and reads without a unique V-gene family were dropped. In a later analysis, some 600 highly shared, low-generation-probability nucleotide sequences were removed to address suspected cross-contamination and a sequencing artifact. In a later analysis, a clonal expansion index was calculated for each public chain from normalized within-repertoire ranks of inferred template counts. Generation probabilities in a later analysis came from a VDJ recombination model fitted to out-of-frame rearrangements, and those results were checked against IGoR. In a later analysis, TCR-TCR, TCR-HLA and TCR-CMV co-occurrence was scored with hypergeometric tests, and a repertoire-size bias correction was applied to TCR pairs. To estimate false discovery rates, a later analysis permuted the HLA or CMV assignments 20 times. In a later analysis, co-occurring TCRs were grouped with DBSCAN, and TCRdist sequence similarity was added when clustering was performed within HLA-allele-positive subsets. Repertoires with fewer than 30,000 or more than 120,000 public chains, plus five repertoires with anomalous nucleotide sharing, were excluded from co-occurrence clustering. Not all clones reach the TCRdb copy of this immuneACCESS table, which keeps in-frame sequences only. Checked studies attribute under half of the gap to unresolved V genes and leave the rest unexplained. The V and J calls and clone size are taken from that table; D and trimming were inferred from the DNA. The sample yields 200,000 to 250,000 clones; about 83% were counted once. 1% to 1.5% of the sample is held by the ten biggest clonotypes.

Its CDR3 holds 14 amino acids, cysteine through phenylalanine. Only CDR3 DNA remains: 42 bases, in frame from the first base. For CDR1 and CDR2, the germline V gene lists SGHVS and FQNEAQ. Here V drops 2 bases and J drops 3 bases, and the junction holds 3 bases not matched to any gene. The TCR originated in a human donor in good health. Sequenced input: PBMCs. This chain joins TRBV7-8 to TRBJ2-5, and 7 junctional nucleotides match TRBD2. The nucleotide sequence is given as TGTGCCAGCAGCTTAAGCCTAGCGGAAGAGACCCAGTACTTC. It translates to CASSLSLAEETQYF.